These 15 T cell receptor beta chains were all obtained from the same sample, sequenced in a study of T cells in women clearing cervical HPV infection. Generated by immunoSEQ multiplex PCR, the TCRdb table keeps only in-frame clones and is missing some. In total, the table holds about 41,000 clones. Sample: blood buffy coat. The receptors come from a woman between 18 and 75 years old with a cervical HPV16 infection that either progressed to CIN3+ or cleared (not recorded which).

In regard to this clone: The missing CDR3 end, 3 residues past where the read stops, is filled in from the germline J gene. The chain has TRBV19 and TRBJ2-3, with a possible D match to TRBD1 (5 bases). Germline V lookup: CDR1 LNHDA, CDR2 SQIVND (reference sequence). The CDR3 is 15 amino acids. The V end was cut by 0 bases, the J end by 2 bases, with 9 bases between. CDR3 protein: CASSIEGRATDTQYF. The sequenced CDR3 bases are TGTGCCAGTAGTATAGAAGGCAGGGCCACAGATACG.

In the case of this clone: The read terminates 3 residues before the CDR3 end, so the remaining end is supplied by the germline J gene. The chain employs TRBV23-1 and TRBJ1-5, with 7 nucleotides matching TRBD1. TRBV23-1 is filed as an ORF, its function uncertain. CDR3 length equals 15 residues. Trimming took 3 bases from V and 4 from J; bases not matched to a gene: 6. The CDR3 DNA, read in part, is TGCGCCAGCAGTCAGGCCGGACAGGATAATCAGCCC. Translation: CASSQAGQDNQP. The CDR3 as a whole reads CASSQAGQDNQPQHF.

The covered CDR3 bases are TGTGCCAGTAGTAGGGCAGGCCCTAATCAGCCC. Translating gives CASSRAGPNQP. The complete CDR3 sequence is CASSRAGPNQPQHF. This chain links TRBV19 with TRBJ1-5, with D hard to call. The read gets to within 3 residues of the CDR3 end, and the germline J gene fills in the rest. This CDR3 is built from 14 residues. Germline V gene lookup returns CDR1 LNHDA and CDR2 SQIVND (reference sequence). Trimming removed 4 bases from V and 4 bases from J, with 11 bases in between.

CDR3 amino acids: CASTVTGTGGLGYTF. CDR3 bases read: TGTGCCAGCACCGTAACCGGGACAGGGGGCCTGGGC. V usage is TRBV7-9 and J usage is TRBJ1-2, with 12 bases identical to TRBD1. The read is 3 residues too short to cover the CDR3 end, so that end is filled in from the germline J gene. This CDR3 has 15 amino acids. Looked up from germline, CDR1 is SEHNR and CDR2 is FQNEAQ (reference sequence).

As to this clone: The sequenced fragment ends 3 residues before the CDR3 boundary, so the rest is inferred from the germline J gene. This chain joins TRBV12-3 or TRBV12-4 and TRBJ2-3; D not certain. This CDR3 contains 15 residues. Trimming pared 6 bases from V and 2 bases from J, leaving 15 bases between. The part of the CDR3 DNA that was read is TGTGCCAGCAGCCGCCGAGCGAGTGACACAGATACG. As protein: CASSRRASDTDT. The entire CDR3 protein is CASSRRASDTDTQYF.

Regarding this clone: The missing CDR3 end, 3 residues past where the read stops, is filled in from the germline J gene. The chain is built from TRBV10-2 and TRBJ1-6; TRBD1 might be the D (6 bases). V was clipped by 7 bases and J by 5 bases, with 15 bases between them. Germline V gives CDR1 WSHSY, CDR2 SAAADI. This CDR3 is 15 amino acids long. CDR3 DNA, as far as it was read: TGCGCCAGCAAATTTGAGACAGGCGATAATTCACCC. This encodes CASKFETGDNSP. The full CDR3 is CASKFETGDNSPLHF.

On this clone: The missing CDR3 end, 3 residues past where the read stops, is filled in from the germline J gene. The rearrangement joins TRBV28 to TRBJ1-2; no clear D. The CDR3 consists of 15 residues. Germline assignment: CDR1 MDHEN and CDR2 SYDVKM. Trimming stripped 2 bases from V and 7 bases from J, with 17 bases between. CDR3 DNA (partial): TGTGCCAGCAGTTTAGAACCCGATTTTACGCGTGGC. Protein product: CASSLEPDFTRG. The full CDR3 sequence reads CASSLEPDFTRGYTF.

CDR3 bases read: TGTGCCATCAGTGAGGACACTGGGGCCAACGTC. This encodes CAISEDTGANV. The complete CDR3 reads CAISEDTGANVLTF. The chain carries TRBV10-3 and TRBJ2-6; D is undetermined. The CDR3 goes on 3 residues after the read ends, and that part is filled in from the germline J gene. CDR3 length: 14 residues. CDR1 is ENHRY and CDR2 is SYGVKD in the germline V gene. With 2 bases removed from V and 2 bases from J, the gap between germline ends came to 4 bases.

With respect to this clone: The read comes to an end 3 residues before the CDR3 does, leaving the germline J gene to fill in the end. This sample includes further DNA sequences coding for the same CDR3. This chain connects TRBV12-3 or TRBV12-4 to TRBJ2-1; D gene uncertain. There are 14 residues in the CDR3. V was shortened by 6 bases and J by 0 bases, with 9 bases between the two germline ends. CDR3 residues: CASSPSYSYNEQFF. The sequenced part of the CDR3 DNA is TGTGCCAGCAGCCCCTCTTACTCCTACAATGAG.

As concerns this clone: The DNA ends 3 residues before the CDR3 does, and the rest of the CDR3 is filled in from the germline J gene. The J gene is TRBJ2-1, the V gene TRBV20-1; 7 positions match TRBD2. The CDR3 is 17 residues long. After removal of 3 bases from V and 0 bases from J, the junction contained 11 bases not matched to a gene. Germline CDR1 DFQATT, CDR2 SNEGSKA (reference sequence). The CDR3 DNA, read in part, is TGCAGTGCTAGGAGACTAGCTATAGCCTCCTCCTACAATGAG. It yields the protein CSARRLAIASSYNE. The full CDR3 protein is CSARRLAIASSYNEQFF.

A remark on this clone: From the germline J gene comes the end of the CDR3, since the read stops 3 residues before it. The J gene is TRBJ2-2, the V gene TRBV5-4; TRBD2 matches at 7 bases. The CDR3 is made up of 15 amino acids. CDR1 is SGHNT and CDR2 is YYREEE in the germline V gene (reference sequence). J gave up 8 bases and V 4 bases, and 11 bases lay outside the gene matches. CDR3 DNA (partial): TGTGCCAGCAGCCCAGGACTAGGAGGGTCGGGGGAG. It codes for CASSPGLGGSGE. The full CDR3 reads CASSPGLGGSGELFF.

A remark on this clone: The CDR3 extends 3 residues past the end of the read, so its final part is completed from the germline J gene. The chain couples TRBV11-3 to TRBJ2-3; D is perhaps TRBD1 (5 bases). This CDR3 is built from 13 residues. Trimming left V 5 bases short and J 2 bases short, with 8 bases between. The V gene's germline CDR1 is SGHNT and CDR2 YENEEA. The CDR3 bases that were read are TGTGCCAGCAGCCAGGGATCCACAGATACG. Protein product: CASSQGSTDT. The CDR3 in full is CASSQGSTDTQYF.

Worth noting for this clone: The read terminates 3 residues ahead of where the CDR3 ends, so the germline J gene completes it. The chain is built from TRBV29-1 and TRBJ1-2; D perhaps matches TRBD1 (5 bases). V was cut by 1 base and J by 5 bases, with 11 bases left in between. The CDR3 contains 13 residues. Germline V CDR1 and CDR2: SQVTM, ANQGSEA. This CDR3 reads CSVEGQQVYGYTF. The covered CDR3 bases are TGCAGCGTTGAAGGACAGCAGGTGTATGGC.

Comments on this clone: The missing CDR3 end, 3 residues past where the read stops, is filled in from the germline J gene. The chain links TRBV7-8 to TRBJ1-1; maybe TRBD1 (6 bases). The CDR3 has 14 residues. Trimming took 5 bases from V and 4 from J, leaving 14 bases between them. In germline, CDR1 is SGHVS, CDR2 FQNEAQ. The CDR3 protein is CASSATGRGTEAFF. The CDR3 bases that were read are TGTGCCAGCAGCGCAACAGGGCGCGGCACTGAA.

Regarding this clone: The observed sequence ends 3 residues before the CDR3 terminus, with the missing tail filled in from the germline J gene. The chain links TRBV29-1 to TRBJ2-1; TRBD1 might be the D (5 bases). Germline values: CDR1 SQVTM, CDR2 ANQGSEA. V was trimmed by 5 bases and J by 9 bases, leaving 14 bases between them. The CDR3 consists of 12 residues. The part of the CDR3 DNA that was read is TGCAGCGTTTGGGAAGGGGTCAGTGAG. Its protein is CSVWEGVSE. The whole CDR3 region reads CSVWEGVSEQFF.